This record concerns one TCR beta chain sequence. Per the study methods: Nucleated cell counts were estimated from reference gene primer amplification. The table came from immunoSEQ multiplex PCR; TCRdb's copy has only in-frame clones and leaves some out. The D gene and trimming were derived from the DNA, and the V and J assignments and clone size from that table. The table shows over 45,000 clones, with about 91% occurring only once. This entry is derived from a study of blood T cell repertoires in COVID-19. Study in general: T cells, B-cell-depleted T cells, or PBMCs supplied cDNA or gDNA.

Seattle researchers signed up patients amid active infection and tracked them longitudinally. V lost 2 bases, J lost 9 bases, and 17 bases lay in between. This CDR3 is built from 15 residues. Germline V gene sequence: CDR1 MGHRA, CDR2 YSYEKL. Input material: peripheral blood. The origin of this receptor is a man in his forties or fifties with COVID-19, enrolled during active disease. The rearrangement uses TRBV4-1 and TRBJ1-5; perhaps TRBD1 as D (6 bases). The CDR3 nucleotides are TGCGCCAGCAGCCAATCTACAGGGATGGTGTGGCCCCAGCATTTT. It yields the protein CASSQSTGMVWPQHF.